This T cell receptor (beta chain) was observed in a study of Ad26.COV2.S vaccination and SARS-CoV-2 variants. Study background: Once or twice, 56 days apart, Ad26.COV2.S was delivered intramuscularly.

Repertoires were generated with immunoSEQ multiplex PCR, while TCRdb's copy carries only in-frame clones and drops some. Seen here are some 340,000 clones, roughly 84% observed once, and the top ten hold roughly 1.9%. From germline, CDR1 is MNHEY and CDR2 SVGAGI. CDR3 length: 15 amino acids. V dropped 8 bases and J dropped 7; count of bases not matched to a gene: 6. This sample's treatment: some 20 received Ad26.COV2.S at low or high dose, single or two shots; a few received placebo; per-sample allocation not given. Each sample was drawn 63 days after the first injection (of vaccine or placebo). Donation came from an adult in Boston who was aged 18-55 years. Remarks on this clone: Its target is unknown.

Whole-study results and caveats: Substantial breadth was reported for post-vaccination spike-specific CD8+ and CD4+ T cells. It was vaccine recipients, not placebo recipients, who had the higher spike-specific TCR breadth.

The clonotype originates from a person aged 18-65 years who received the Ad26.COV2.S COVID-19 vaccine or a placebo. This rearrangement joins TRBV6-5 to TRBJ2-1, with TRBD2 matching over 15 bases. Source: peripheral blood, taken in a trial of Ad26.COV2.S vaccine versus placebo. The CDR3: CASGGLAGGLNEQFF. CDR3 nucleotides: TGTGCCAGCGGGGGACTAGCGGGGGGTTTGAATGAGCAGTTCTTC.